The 3 T cell receptor beta chains below were found in one sample sequenced in a study of T cell changes during pregnancy in multiple sclerosis. Only in-frame clones appear in the TCRdb table, and some are missing; sequencing was by immunoSEQ multiplex PCR. Among around 68,000 clones listed, 90% were seen once. Sequencing used peripheral blood, obtained in the third trimester of pregnancy. The receptors derive from a female donor with multiple sclerosis, enrolled in a pregnancy study.

This clone appeared once. The chain links TRBV7-2 to TRBJ1-5; TRBD1 aligns across 8 bases. Germline loops: CDR1 SGHTA, CDR2 FQGNSA. This CDR3 is 15 amino acids long. The J segment lost 3 bases and the V segment lost 1 base, leaving 2 bases of the junction unmatched. In nucleotides, the CDR3 is TGTGCCAGCAGCTTAGGGGACAGGATCAATCAGCCCCAGCATTTT. This codes for CASSLGDRINQPQHF. Complete variable domain (other parts from reference TRBV7-2 and TRBJ1-5): GAGVSQSPSNKVTEKGKDVELRCDPISGHTALYWYRQSLGQGLEFLIYFQGNSAPDKSGLPSDRFSAERTGGSVSTLTIQRTQQEDSAVYLCASSLGDRINQPQHFGDGTRLSIL.

This clone was picked up a small number of times. This rearrangement joins TRBV12-5 to TRBJ2-2; D call uncertain. Germline CDR1 reads LGHNT; CDR2 reads FRNRAP. The V end was cut by 3 bases, the J end by 3 bases, with 8 bases between. The CDR3 is 14 amino acids. The CDR3 region has the DNA TGTGCTAGTGGTTTACAGTTGCACACCGGGGAGCTGTTTTTT. Encoded protein: CASGLQLHTGELFF.

The rearrangement uses TRBV7-2 and TRBJ2-2; 9 nucleotides align to TRBD1. The CDR3 totals 14 residues. The J segment lost 3 bases and the V segment lost 5 bases, leaving 1 base of the junction unmatched. Germline lookup yields CDR1 SGHTA and CDR2 FQGNSA. The chain's CDR3 is CASSRDRDTGELFF. The CDR3, as DNA: TGTGCCAGCAGCCGGGACAGGGACACCGGGGAGCTGTTTTTT.